The sequence of this TCR beta chain was determined in a study of blood T cell repertoires in COVID-19. Study in general: Some COVID-19 samples were acute and others convalescent; all came from the United States, Italy and Spain.

Deletions cut 2 bases from V and 7 bases from J, with 12 bases between. The CDR3 has 13 amino acids. Germline CDR1 is SGHKS and CDR2 is YYEKEE (reference sequence). Cohort 3 donors were reported recovered after two negative PCRs, clearance, or symptom resolution. Profiled with immunoSEQ multiplex PCR; TCRdb holds only in-frame clones, not every one. This table has a few hundred thousand clones, roughly four fifths appearing once. V gene TRBV5-5 combines with J gene TRBJ1-2; TRBD1 is a possible D gene (6 bases). The receptor was derived from a man aged 50-60 years who had recovered from COVID-19. The sequenced sample consisted of PBMCs or T cells enriched from blood (not recorded which). The CDR3 nucleotides read TGTGCCAGCAGCTTTTCTCAGGGGAGTGGCTACACCTTC. Amino acids: CASSFSQGSGYTF. The complete variable domain, with remaining parts taken from reference TRBV5-5 and TRBJ1-2, reads DAGVTQSPTHLIKTRGQQVTLRCSPISGHKSVSWYQQVLGQGPQFIFQYYEKEERGRGNFPDRFSARQFPNYSSELNVNALLLGDSALYLCASSFSQGSGYTFGSGTRLTVV.